A single sample gave rise to the 20 T cell receptor beta chains below, sequenced in a study of cytomegalovirus exposure and HLA in healthy donors. Profiling relied on immunoSEQ multiplex PCR, and the TCRdb table lists in-frame clones only, not all of them. The sample lists 260,000 or so clones, about 92% seen once, with around 3.1% in the top ten. Sequences were obtained from PBMCs. Source of these receptors: a woman aged 25 to 39 in good health and CMV-seronegative.

The chain employs TRBV14 and TRBJ1-4, with 7 bases fitting TRBD1. Losses at the gene ends were 2 bases for V and 3 bases for J; bases not matched to a gene: 3. Germline CDR1 and CDR2: SGHDN and FVKESK. There are 15 residues in the CDR3. The CDR3 region has the DNA TGTGCCAGCAGCCAAACCGGGACAGCTAATGAAAAACTGTTTTTT. Translating it yields CASSQTGTANEKLFF.

The V and J genes are TRBV13 and TRBJ1-4; D is unclear. This CDR3 has 14 amino acids. Trimming took 2 bases from V and 8 from J, leaving 12 bases between them. The germline V gene has CDR1 PRHDT and CDR2 FYEKMQ (reference sequence). CDR3 region: CASSLTPEAEKLFF. As DNA, the CDR3 is TGTGCCAGCAGCTTAACCCCCGAGGCCGAAAAACTGTTTTTT.

This clone was seen once. The V call is TRBV4-3, the J call TRBJ2-7; 8 bases are a match to TRBD2. CDR1 LGHNA and CDR2 YSLEER come from the germline V gene. J gave up 0 bases and V 2 bases, and 15 bases lay outside the gene matches. The CDR3 is made up of 19 amino acids. The chain's CDR3 is CASSQRYQPTSGSSYEQYF. CDR3 DNA sequence: TGCGCCAGCAGCCAACGGTACCAACCTACTAGCGGAAGCTCCTACGAGCAGTACTTC.

The chain links TRBV7-9 to TRBJ1-5, with 10 bases identical to TRBD1. Trimming took 0 bases from V and 3 from J; bases not matched to a gene: 5. The CDR3 length is 17 residues. Germline V CDR1 and CDR2: SEHNR, FQNEAQ (reference sequence). The CDR3 spells CASSLAWGTGDNQPQHF. The CDR3 DNA reads TGTGCCAGCAGCTTAGCTTGGGGGACAGGGGACAATCAGCCCCAGCATTTT.

The chain uses TRBV19 and TRBJ2-1; 11 nucleotides match TRBD2. CDR3 length: 17 amino acids. The ends lost 9 bases at V and 3 bases at J; junction bases unmatched: 13. Germline V CDR1 and CDR2: LNHDA, SQIVND (reference sequence). The DNA of the CDR3 is TGTGCCAGCATGGATGTAGCGGGAGGGTTAAGCTACAATGAGCAGTTCTTC. Translation gives CASMDVAGGLSYNEQFF.

CDR3 DNA: TGTGCCAGCAGTTACGTGGGGACTCGAGCCACCGAGCAGTACTTC. This sequence encodes CASSYVGTRATEQYF. The genes are TRBV6-5 and TRBJ2-7, with a possible D match to TRBD2 (6 bases). The CDR3 contains 15 residues. V shed 2 bases and J shed 6 bases, with 17 bases lying between them. In germline, CDR1 is MNHEY, CDR2 SVGAGI.

The chain recombines TRBV7-3 with TRBJ2-5; no definite D call. From germline, CDR1 is SGHTA and CDR2 FQGTGA. Trimming pared 5 bases from V and 1 base from J, leaving 11 bases between. The CDR3 sequence is 14 residues long. CDR3 region: CASSPMAGQETQYF. CDR3 sequence (DNA): TGTGCCAGCAGCCCCATGGCAGGCCAAGAGACCCAGTACTTC.

On this clone: The junction departs from the called germline gene at one end, perhaps through a read error. This chain links TRBV29-1 with TRBJ2-5; D is possibly TRBD1 (6 bases). The CDR3 is 14 residues long. CDR1 is SQVTM and CDR2 is ANQGSEA in the germline V gene. The CDR3 DNA reads as TGCAGCGCTGAAGACAGGTACCACCAAGAGACCCAGTACTTC. It translates to CSAEDRYHQETQYF.

V gene TRBV28 combines with J gene TRBJ2-1; possibly TRBD2 for D (6 bases). The ends were cut back, 6 bases at V and 7 bases at J, with 19 bases in the middle. This CDR3 has 15 amino acids. The germline V gene has CDR1 MDHEN and CDR2 SYDVKM. The CDR3 DNA reads TGTGCCAGCAGGTCTCCCGGAGGGGCCGAGAATGAGCAGTTCTTC. This sequence encodes CASRSPGGAENEQFF. Full variable domain (missing parts from reference TRBV28 and TRBJ2-1): DVKVTQSSRYLVKRTGEKVFLECVQDMDHENMFWYRQDPGLGLRLIYFSYDVKMKEKGDIPEGYSVSREKKERFSLILESASTNQTSMYLCASRSPGGAENEQFFGPGTRLTVL.

DNA for the CDR3: TGTGCCAGCAGCTTAGATGGTCCCAGGGGAAAGGGCAATGAGCAGTTCTTC. Translation gives CASSLDGPRGKGNEQFF. V is TRBV7-9 and J is TRBJ2-1; possible D gene TRBD1, 6 bases. CDR3 length equals 17 residues. V lost 1 base, J lost 6 bases, and 19 bases lay in between. From germline, CDR1 is SEHNR and CDR2 FQNEAQ (reference sequence). The full variable domain, its missing parts supplied by reference TRBV7-9 and TRBJ2-1, is DTGVSQNPRHKITKRGQNVTFRCDPISEHNRLYWYRQTLGQGPEFLTYFQNEAQLEKSRLLSDRFSAERPKGSFSTLEIQRTEQGDSAMYLCASSLDGPRGKGNEQFFGPGTRLTVL.

This clone was recorded once. The chain combines TRBV5-5 with TRBJ2-7; 7 nucleotides align to TRBD1. The germline CDR1 and CDR2 sequences are SGHKS and YYEKEE (reference sequence). CDR3 size: 14 residues. V gave up 2 bases and J gave up 3 bases; unmatched junction bases: 5. In DNA, the CDR3 is TGTGCCAGCAGCTTTCGACAGGGTGACTACGAGCAGTACTTC. Amino acid sequence: CASSFRQGDYEQYF. The complete variable domain, with remaining parts taken from reference TRBV5-5 and TRBJ2-7, reads DAGVTQSPTHLIKTRGQQVTLRCSPISGHKSVSWYQQVLGQGPQFIFQYYEKEERGRGNFPDRFSARQFPNYSSELNVNALLLGDSALYLCASSFRQGDYEQYFGPGTRLTVT.

V is TRBV2 and J is TRBJ2-3; possibly TRBD1 for D (6 bases). Germline CDR1 reads SNHLY; CDR2 reads FYNNEI. The CDR3 has 16 amino acids. V shed 5 bases and J shed 2 bases, with 17 bases lying between them. The CDR3 loop reads CASSLQGPGHTDTQYF. Written as DNA, the CDR3 is TGTGCCAGCAGTCTACAGGGCCCGGGGCACACAGATACGCAGTATTTT.

V usage is TRBV30 and J usage is TRBJ2-2; maybe TRBD2 (5 bases). This CDR3 comprises 15 residues. Trimming left V 2 bases short and J 3 bases short, with 13 bases between. Germline V gene sequence: CDR1 GTSNPN, CDR2 SVGIG (reference sequence). CDR3 protein: CAWSRASQYTGELFF. The CDR3 region has the DNA TGTGCCTGGAGTCGGGCTAGCCAGTACACCGGGGAGCTGTTTTTT.

V is TRBV11-2 and J is TRBJ2-3, with TRBD2 matching over 11 bases. Germline assignment: CDR1 SGHAT and CDR2 FQNNGV. The V segment lost 0 bases and the J segment 2 bases; nucleotides outside the gene matches: 7. This CDR3 contains 18 residues. Written as DNA, the CDR3 is TGTGCCAGCAGCTTAGAAATAGCTAGCGGGAGGTACACAGATACGCAGTATTTT. This codes for CASSLEIASGRYTDTQYF.

V usage is TRBV29-1 and J usage is TRBJ2-5, with TRBD1 as a possible D gene (6 bases). The germline gives CDR1 SQVTM, CDR2 ANQGSEA. Between the trimmed V and J ends, which lost 6 bases and 0 bases, there was a span of 14 bases. This CDR3 is built from 14 residues. CDR3 residues: CSVDSRGNQETQYF. CDR3 coding DNA: TGCAGCGTCGACTCCAGGGGTAACCAAGAGACCCAGTACTTC.

This chain joins TRBV6-1 and TRBJ2-1, with D unresolved. The germline V and J ends were trimmed by 10 bases and 5 bases, with 12 bases remaining between them. This CDR3 is 12 amino acids long. Germline CDR1 reads MNHNS; CDR2 reads SASEGT. CDR3 protein: CATLNINNEQFF. DNA of the CDR3: TGTGCCACCCTGAACATTAACAATGAGCAGTTCTTC.

This clone is medium-sized in the sample. The chain links TRBV5-4 to TRBJ1-2; no clear D. The CDR3 runs 13 residues. V was trimmed by 1 base and J by 6 bases, leaving 10 bases between them. Germline CDR1 reads SGHNT; CDR2 reads YYREEE (reference sequence). This CDR3 reads CASSLLGKDGYTF. Here the CDR3 DNA reads TGTGCCAGCAGCTTGTTGGGGAAGGATGGCTACACCTTC.

This rearrangement joins TRBV5-4 to TRBJ2-1, with 7 positions matching TRBD1. This CDR3 has 14 amino acids. V lost 0 bases to trimming and J lost 4 bases; unmatched junction nucleotides: 1. Germline V gene lookup returns CDR1 SGHNT and CDR2 YYREEE (reference sequence). The CDR3 nucleotides are TGTGCCAGCAGCTTGGCGGGACAGTACAATGAGCAGTTCTTC. Its translation: CASSLAGQYNEQFF.

V is TRBV9 and J is TRBJ2-7; unclear D gene. The CDR3 length is 14 residues. Trimming left V 0 bases short and J 3 bases short, with 10 bases between. The V gene's germline CDR1 is SGDLS and CDR2 YYNGEE. This CDR3 is CASSVAVHDYEQYF. The CDR3 nucleotides are TGTGCCAGCAGCGTAGCTGTGCACGACTACGAGCAGTACTTC.

This chain joins TRBV27 and TRBJ2-3; 9 bases match TRBD1. This CDR3 contains 15 residues. Trimming removed 5 bases from V and 6 bases from J; junction bases left unmatched: 9. The V gene's germline CDR1 is MNHEY and CDR2 SMNVEV (reference sequence). Here the CDR3 reads CASSLTGGAWDTQYF. In nucleotides, the CDR3 is TGTGCCAGCAGTCTAACAGGGGGCGCGTGGGATACGCAGTATTTT.